Listed here are 17 T cell receptor beta chains from one sample, sequenced in a study of blood T cell repertoires in COVID-19 (dated by TCRdb to the early 2020s). Library preparation was by the immunoSEQ multiplex PCR assay. TCRdb holds this immuneACCESS table with in-frame rearrangements only. Some clones are missing; in checked studies, unresolved V genes explain under half, and the rest has no known cause. The sample table records around 80,000 clones; less than 85% of these occur just once. Clones ranked in the top ten supply under 5.5% of the sample. The sequenced sample consisted of peripheral blood. Receptor source: a woman in her 70s with acute or convalescent COVID-19.

The rearrangement joins TRBV4-1 to TRBJ1-6; TRBD1 aligns across 10 bases. After removal of 4 bases from V and 8 bases from J, the junction contained 5 bases not matched to a gene. Germline CDR1 reads MGHRA; CDR2 reads YSYEKL. The CDR3 loop spans 15 amino acids. CDR3 sequence: CASSPLDRGDSPLHF. DNA of the CDR3: TGCGCCAGCAGCCCCCTGGACAGGGGGGATTCACCCCTCCACTTT.

This clone was recorded a few times. The CDR3 protein is CASSPSTGYGYTF. The CDR3 region has the DNA TGTGCCAGCAGCCCCTCGACAGGGTACGGCTACACCTTC. This chain links TRBV7-8 with TRBJ1-2, with 7 bases that match TRBD1. The CDR3 is 13 residues long. Unmatched junction bases numbered 8, after V lost 5 bases and J lost 8 bases. Germline V gives CDR1 SGHVS, CDR2 FQNEAQ.

The V gene is TRBV4-2, the J gene TRBJ1-6, with 10 bases fitting TRBD1. The CDR3 runs 15 residues. In germline, CDR1 is LGHNA, CDR2 YNFKEQ. Trimming took 1 base from V and 7 from J; bases not matched to a gene: 1. The CDR3 spells CASSQVGQGNSPLHF. CDR3 nucleotides: TGTGCCAGCAGCCAAGTGGGACAGGGGAATTCACCCCTCCACTTT.

This clone was counted a few times. The chain is built from TRBV11-2 and TRBJ1-4; unclear D gene. CDR1 is SGHAT and CDR2 is FQNNGV in the germline V gene. V gave up 5 bases and J gave up 8 bases, with 15 bases separating them. This CDR3 is built from 14 residues. As DNA, the CDR3 is TGTGCCAGCAGCCTAAGATCCCGAGGAGAAAAACTGTTTTTT. It codes for CASSLRSRGEKLFF. The full variable domain, rest sourced from reference TRBV11-2 and TRBJ1-4, is EAGVAQSPRYKIIEKRQSVAFWCNPISGHATLYWYQQILGQGPKLLIQFQNNGVVDDSQLPKDRFSAERLKGVDSTLKIQPAKLEDSAVYLCASSLRSRGEKLFFGSGTQLSVL.

The J gene is TRBJ1-3, the V gene TRBV4-3; the D is unclear. V lost 0 bases and J 8 bases, leaving 14 bases between the germline ends. The CDR3 is made up of 15 amino acids. Germline CDR1 LGHNA, CDR2 YSLEER. This CDR3 reads CASSQDLRPGDTIYF. DNA for the CDR3: TGCGCCAGCAGCCAAGATCTAAGGCCCGGGGACACCATATATTTT.

The chain has TRBV7-6 and TRBJ2-7; 10 bases fit TRBD1. Germline V lookup: CDR1 SGHVS, CDR2 FNYEAQ. This CDR3 comprises 15 residues. Germline trimming cut 4 bases from V and 0 bases from J; bases unmatched to any gene: 3. CDR3 DNA: TGTGCCAGCAGCTCGGGACAGGGGCCCTCCTACGAGCAGTACTTC. Encoded protein: CASSSGQGPSYEQYF.

The gene calls are TRBV5-6 and TRBJ2-1; tentative D call: TRBD1 (6 bases). The CDR3 contains 15 residues. Germline-derived CDR1 and CDR2 are SGHDT and YYEEEE. Deletions cut 5 bases from V and 0 bases from J, with 12 bases between. CDR3 coding DNA: TGTGCCAGCAGTTCCTCAGGGGTCTCCTACAATGAGCAGTTCTTC. It is translated as CASSSSGVSYNEQFF.

This clone came up a few times. V is TRBV4-3 and J is TRBJ2-5; 7 nucleotides line up with TRBD2. Germline V lookup: CDR1 LGHNA, CDR2 YSLEER. The CDR3 sequence is 13 residues long. V lost 0 bases to trimming and J lost 13 bases; unmatched junction nucleotides: 8. The CDR3 sequence: CASSQDEESGTYF. CDR3 nucleotides: TGCGCCAGCAGCCAAGATGAGGAAAGCGGGACGTACTTC.

As to this clone: The junction departs from the called germline gene at one end, perhaps through a read error. The chain has TRBV4-2 and TRBJ2-3; TRBD1 matches 9 bases. Per germline, CDR1 LGHNA and CDR2 YNFKEQ. The CDR3 is made up of 13 amino acids. The CDR3 reads CASSQEVGTGLNF. DNA for the CDR3: TGTGCCAGCAGCCAAGAAGTTGGGACAGGGTTGAATTTT.

The rearrangement uses TRBV30 and TRBJ1-1; maybe TRBD1 (5 bases). Germline assignment: CDR1 GTSNPN and CDR2 SVGIG (reference sequence). The CDR3 totals 16 residues. The V and J ends lost 2 bases and 1 base respectively, with 17 bases between them. In DNA form, the CDR3 reads TGTGCCTGGAGTATGCAGGGTCCCCCGCCGAACACTGAAGCTTTCTTT. It specifies CAWSMQGPPPNTEAFF.

The gene calls are TRBV7-9 and TRBJ1-2, with a possible D match to TRBD1 (5 bases). The ends were cut back, 6 bases at V and 6 bases at J, with 17 bases in the middle. The CDR3 is made up of 14 amino acids. Germline-derived CDR1 and CDR2 are SEHNR and FQNEAQ (reference sequence). This CDR3 is CASRPEGGVDGYTF. CDR3 coding DNA: TGTGCCAGCAGACCAGAGGGAGGGGTGGATGGCTACACCTTC. The full variable domain, in which reference TRBV7-9 and TRBJ1-2 provide the parts outside the CDR3, is DTGVSQNPRHKITKRGQNVTFRCDPISEHNRLYWYRQTLGQGPEFLTYFQNEAQLEKSRLLSDRFSAERPKGSFSTLEIQRTEQGDSAMYLCASRPEGGVDGYTFGSGTRLTVV.

This rearrangement joins TRBV10-3 to TRBJ2-7; TRBD1 agrees at 10 bases. Germline CDR1 is ENHRY and CDR2 is SYGVKD. Germline trimming cut 6 bases from V and 3 bases from J; bases unmatched to any gene: 5. The CDR3 contains 14 residues. Here the CDR3 DNA reads TGTGCCATCAGAACGACAGGGGGCAACTACGAGCAGTACTTC. Translating it yields CAIRTTGGNYEQYF.

In this sample, this clone turned up a few times. The V and J genes are TRBV4-1 and TRBJ1-2; 8 nucleotides agree with TRBD1. CDR1 MGHRA and CDR2 YSYEKL come from the germline V gene. CDR3 size: 15 residues. V shed 1 base and J 7 bases; nucleotides not matched to a gene: 8. CDR3 coding DNA: TGCGCCAGCAGCCAAGTGGGGGGCCAGGGGGCTGGCTACACCTTC. The encoded protein is CASSQVGGQGAGYTF.

This clone was seen a single time. Just one base apart from a much larger clone, this may be a read error. The chain carries TRBV7-6 and TRBJ1-6; 8 bases map to TRBD1. The CDR3 covers 15 residues. The germline gives CDR1 SGHVS, CDR2 FNYEAQ. The CDR3 coding sequence is TGTGCCAGCAGCTTTTCGACAGGGGAGAATTCACCCTTCCACTTT. Its protein is CASSFSTGENSPFHF.

This clone was observed a few times. This chain uses TRBV19 with TRBJ2-1; 9 nucleotides line up with TRBD1. This CDR3 spans 17 amino acids. Germline V gene lookup returns CDR1 LNHDA and CDR2 SQIVND (reference sequence). The trim removed 6 bases at V and 0 bases at J, leaving 9 bases unmatched. The CDR3 DNA reads TGTGCCAGTAGCAGGGGGACAGGGTTTAGCTCCTACAATGAGCAGTTCTTC. Translated, it gives CASSRGTGFSSYNEQFF.

V gene TRBV7-6 combines with J gene TRBJ1-3, with TRBD1 identical over 9 bases. The CDR3 is made up of 17 amino acids. The J segment lost 4 bases and the V segment lost 2 bases, leaving 9 bases of the junction unmatched. CDR1 and CDR2 (germline): SGHVS, FNYEAQ. DNA for the CDR3: TGTGCCAGCAGCTTAACTTTTATGACAGGGGGGGGAAACACCATATATTTT. Translating it yields CASSLTFMTGGGNTIYF.

The J gene is TRBJ1-6, the V gene TRBV5-4, with a possible D match to TRBD1 (5 bases). This CDR3 comprises 16 residues. CDR1 SGHNT and CDR2 YYREEE come from the germline V gene (reference sequence). The V gene lost 5 bases and the J gene lost 7 bases, with 19 bases spanning the gap. The CDR3 DNA reads TGTGCCAGCAGTTCCGGTGGGGGGGTTCGGAATTCACCCCTCCACTTT. Translating gives CASSSGGGVRNSPLHF.